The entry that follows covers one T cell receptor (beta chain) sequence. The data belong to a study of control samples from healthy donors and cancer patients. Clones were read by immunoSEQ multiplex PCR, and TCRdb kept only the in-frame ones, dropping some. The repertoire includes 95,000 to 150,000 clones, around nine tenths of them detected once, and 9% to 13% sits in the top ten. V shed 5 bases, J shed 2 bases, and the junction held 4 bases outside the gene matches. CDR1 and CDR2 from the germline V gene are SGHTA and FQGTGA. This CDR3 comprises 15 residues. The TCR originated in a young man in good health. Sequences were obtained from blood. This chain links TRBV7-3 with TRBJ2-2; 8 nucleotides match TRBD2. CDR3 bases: TGTGCCAGCAGCAGAAGCGGGGGTAACACCGGGGAGCTGTTTTTT. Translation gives CASSRSGGNTGELFF.